This TCR beta chain was identified in a study of T cell responses to AZD1222 COVID-19 vaccine. General observations from the study: After the peak T cell response, and only then, were repertoires sampled. Increases in Spike-specific TCR breadth and depth were seen after two AZD1222 doses. At baseline, seropositivity was found in only a handful of AZD1222 recipients.

Trimming took 4 bases from V and 3 from J, leaving 11 bases between them. Germline V CDR1 and CDR2: SGHRS, YFSETQ. The CDR3 spans 14 residues. Data came from immunoSEQ multiplex PCR; TCRdb stores just in-frame clones and leaves some out. The repertoire includes some 150,000 clones, just over 90% of them detected once, and around 4.6% sits in the top ten. About this clone: Its antigen is undetermined.

This specimen was peripheral blood, taken on day 0 of MenACWY control vaccination. This clonotype was sampled from an adult in good health. The chain uses TRBV5-1 and TRBJ2-1, with D perhaps matching TRBD2 (6 bases). CDR3 region: CASSGGTDYNEQFF. The CDR3 coding sequence is TGCGCCAGCAGCGGCGGGACCGACTACAATGAGCAGTTCTTC.